This T cell receptor beta chain comes out of a study of blood T cell repertoires in COVID-19. Background on the study: Some COVID-19 samples were acute and others convalescent; all came from the United States, Italy and Spain. Sample material is recorded as cDNA or gDNA derived from T cells, B-cell-depleted T cells, or PBMCs.

As processed by the authors: Amplification from reference gene primers served as the basis for estimated nucleated cell counts. TCRdb's table, derived via immunoSEQ multiplex PCR, lists solely in-frame clones and lacks some. The DNA was the basis for D and trimming; V, J and clone size are from that table. The sample records roughly 47,000 clones, 80% to 90% being singletons. The ends lost 4 bases at V and 6 bases at J; junction bases unmatched: 9. Germline CDR1 is LGHDT and CDR2 is YNNKEL (reference sequence). This CDR3 region has 16 residues. The sample consisted of peripheral blood. J is TRBJ2-2 and V is TRBV3-1 (or the pseudogene TRBV3-2), with 9 bases fitting TRBD1. This sequence was found in a man aged 50 to 60 with acute or convalescent COVID-19. CDR3 residues: CASSPRQGGDPGELFF. In nucleotides, the CDR3 is TGTGCCAGCAGCCCTAGACAGGGGGGGGACCCCGGGGAGCTGTTTTTT.